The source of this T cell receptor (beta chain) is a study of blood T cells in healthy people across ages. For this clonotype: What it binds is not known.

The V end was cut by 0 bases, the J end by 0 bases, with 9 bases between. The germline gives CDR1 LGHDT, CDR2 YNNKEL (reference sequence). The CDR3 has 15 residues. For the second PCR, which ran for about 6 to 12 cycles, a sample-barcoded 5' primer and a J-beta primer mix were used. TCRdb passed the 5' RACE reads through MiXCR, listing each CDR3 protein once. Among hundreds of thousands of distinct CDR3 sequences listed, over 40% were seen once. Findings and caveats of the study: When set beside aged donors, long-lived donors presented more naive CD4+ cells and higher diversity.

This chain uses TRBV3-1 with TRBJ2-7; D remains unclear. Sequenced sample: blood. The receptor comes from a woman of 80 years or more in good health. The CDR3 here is CASSQEVASSYEQYF. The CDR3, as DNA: TGTGCCAGCAGCCAAGAGGTGGCTAGCTCCTACGAGCAGTACTTC.